What follows are 5 T cell receptor beta chains derived from one specimen sequenced in a study of CD8 T cells in ankylosing spondylitis. TCRdb reprocessed the 5' RACE reads with MiXCR, giving one entry per CDR3 protein. This table holds approximately 260,000 distinct CDR3 sequences, approximately 9% found once. The sequencing input was blood, either unsorted or a sorted T cell fraction (not recorded which). The receptor source for this set is a male donor with ankylosing spondylitis or in good health (not recorded which).

This clonotype was detected many times. The V gene is TRBV19, the J gene TRBJ1-1, with D unclear. Germline CDR1 LNHDA, CDR2 SQIVND (reference sequence). CDR3 size: 13 residues. The V end lost 7 bases, the J end lost 5 bases, and 14 bases lay between the germline ends. CDR3 amino acids: CASTDPWRTEAFF. The CDR3 nucleotides are TGTGCCAGTACCGACCCATGGAGGACTGAAGCTTTCTTT.

A word on this clonotype: Germline is not matched at one junction end, which may reflect a read error. The chain has TRBV5-1 and TRBJ1-6, with a weak D call TRBD1 (6 bases). Germline loops: CDR1 SGHRS, CDR2 YFSETQ. The CDR3 spans 15 residues. CDR3 protein: CACSLATGNNSPLHF. For the CDR3, the DNA is TGCGCCTGCAGCTTGGCTACAGGGAATAATTCACCCCTCCACTTT. The full variable domain, its missing parts supplied by reference TRBV5-1 and TRBJ1-6, is KAGVTQTPRYLIKTRGQQVTLSCSPISGHRSVSWYQQTPGQGLQFLFEYFSETQRNKGNFPGRFSGRQFSNSRSEMNVSTLELGDSALYLCACSLATGNNSPLHFGNGTRLTVT.

The rearrangement links TRBV12-3 or TRBV12-4 to TRBJ2-6; D gene ambiguous. Trimming removed 7 bases from V and 0 bases from J, with 19 bases in between. This CDR3 contains 18 residues. The CDR3 nucleotides read TGTGCCAGCACCCAAAATGGGGTCTACCTCTCTGGGGCCAACGTCCTGACTTTC. Translating it yields CASTQNGVYLSGANVLTF.

This clonotype was recorded at least ten times. The chain joins TRBV14 to TRBJ2-1; 7 bases line up with TRBD2. CDR1 is SGHDN and CDR2 is FVKESK in the germline V gene. With 2 bases clipped from V and 2 bases from J, the junction kept 6 bases outside the gene matches. The length of the CDR3 is 16 residues. The CDR3 sequence: CASSQTISGAYNEQFF. The CDR3 coding sequence is TGTGCCAGCAGCCAAACCATAAGCGGGGCCTACAATGAGCAGTTCTTC.

This clonotype has ten or more counts. CDR3 DNA sequence: TGCAGTGCTAGAGAAAAACTGGACAGGGGGCCTTTAGGGGAGCTGTTTTTT. This codes for CSAREKLDRGPLGELFF. J is TRBJ2-2 and V is TRBV20-1; 11 nucleotides line up with TRBD1. CDR1 and CDR2 (germline): DFQATT, SNEGSKA (reference sequence). The CDR3 has 17 residues. V shed 0 bases and J 8 bases; nucleotides not matched to a gene: 11.